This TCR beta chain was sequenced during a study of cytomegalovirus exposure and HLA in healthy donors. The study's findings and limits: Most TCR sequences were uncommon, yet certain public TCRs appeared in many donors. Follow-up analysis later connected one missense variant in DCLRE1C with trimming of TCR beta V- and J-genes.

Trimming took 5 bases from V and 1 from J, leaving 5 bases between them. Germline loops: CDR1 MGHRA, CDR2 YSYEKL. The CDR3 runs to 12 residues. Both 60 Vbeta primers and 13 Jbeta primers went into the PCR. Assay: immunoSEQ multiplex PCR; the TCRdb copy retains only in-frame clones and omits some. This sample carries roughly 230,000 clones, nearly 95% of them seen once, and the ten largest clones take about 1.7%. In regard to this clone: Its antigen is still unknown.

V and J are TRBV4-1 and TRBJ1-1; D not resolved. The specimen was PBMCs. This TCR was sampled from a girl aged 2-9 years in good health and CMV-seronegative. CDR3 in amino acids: CASSSGNTEAFF. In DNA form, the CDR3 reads TGCGCCAGCAGCTCAGGGAACACTGAAGCTTTCTTT.